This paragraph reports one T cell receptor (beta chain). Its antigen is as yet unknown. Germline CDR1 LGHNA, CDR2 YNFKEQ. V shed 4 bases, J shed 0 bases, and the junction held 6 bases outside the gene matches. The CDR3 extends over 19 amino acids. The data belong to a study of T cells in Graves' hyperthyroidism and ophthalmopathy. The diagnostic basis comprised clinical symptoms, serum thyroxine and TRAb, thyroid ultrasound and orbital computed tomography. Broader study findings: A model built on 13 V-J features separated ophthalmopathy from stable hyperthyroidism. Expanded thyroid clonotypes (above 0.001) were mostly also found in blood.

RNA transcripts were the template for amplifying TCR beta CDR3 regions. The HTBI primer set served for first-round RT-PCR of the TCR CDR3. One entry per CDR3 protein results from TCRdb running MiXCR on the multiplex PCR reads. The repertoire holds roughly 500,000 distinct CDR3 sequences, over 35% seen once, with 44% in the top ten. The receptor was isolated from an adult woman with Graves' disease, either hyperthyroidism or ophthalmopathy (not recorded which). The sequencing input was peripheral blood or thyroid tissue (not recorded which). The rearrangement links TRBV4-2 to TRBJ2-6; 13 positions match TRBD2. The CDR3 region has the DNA TGTGCCAGCAGCCCTCAAGGACTAGCGGGAGTCTCTGGGGCCAACGTCCTGACTTTC. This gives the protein CASSPQGLAGVSGANVLTF.